These 32 T cell receptor beta chains originate from one sample sequenced in a study of cytomegalovirus exposure and HLA in healthy donors. The PCR was carried out with 60 Vbeta primers and 13 Jbeta primers. The protocol was immunoSEQ multiplex PCR, while the TCRdb copy is restricted to in-frame clones and leaves out a portion. The sample records about 120,000 clones, 81% being singletons. The sequencing input was PBMCs. These receptor sequences come from a woman aged 25 to 45 in good health and CMV-seronegative.

This rearrangement joins TRBV4-1 to TRBJ1-6; D is perhaps TRBD1 (6 bases). The V and J ends lost 2 bases and 6 bases respectively, with 11 bases between them. Germline V CDR1 and CDR2: MGHRA, YSYEKL. The CDR3 is made up of 15 amino acids. This CDR3 reads CASSQLQGSNSPLHF. For the CDR3, the DNA is TGCGCCAGCAGCCAACTACAGGGATCTAATTCACCCCTCCACTTT.

The V gene is TRBV19, the J gene TRBJ1-2; TRBD1 agrees at 9 bases. V was pared by 9 bases and J by 6 bases, with 8 bases of the junction left unmatched. Germline-derived CDR1 and CDR2 are LNHDA and SQIVND (reference sequence). This CDR3 has 13 amino acids. The CDR3 DNA follows: TGTGCCAGCCTATACCGGGACAGGGATGGCTACACCTTC. Translating gives CASLYRDRDGYTF.

The J gene is TRBJ1-5, the V gene TRBV6-1; D remains ambiguous. The CDR3 length is 15 residues. Germline V gene sequence: CDR1 MNHNS, CDR2 SASEGT. Trimming left V 8 bases short and J 1 base short, with 15 bases between. In DNA, the CDR3 is TGTGCCAGCTCGCTTACAGCTTCGAGCAATCAGCCCCAGCATTTT. It codes for CASSLTASSNQPQHF.

This clone came up a few times. The chain employs TRBV5-1 and TRBJ1-1; TRBD1 matches at 9 bases. The junction had 4 bases not matched to a gene; V was cut back by 7 bases and J by 3 bases. The CDR3 covers 13 residues. Looked up from germline, CDR1 is SGHRS and CDR2 is YFSETQ. CDR3 nucleotide sequence: TGCGCCAGCGGGCGACAGGGGGACACTGAAGCTTTCTTT. It codes for CASGRQGDTEAFF.

The J gene is TRBJ2-5, the V gene TRBV6-6; TRBD2 aligns across 10 bases. The J call may be in error: the DNA end matches TRBJ2-7 better. Germline V gene data show CDR1 as MNHNY and CDR2 as SVGAGI (reference sequence). The CDR3 spans 16 residues. The CDR3 spells CASSYLTSGEAYEQYF. The CDR3 region has the DNA TGTGCCAGCAGTTACCTCACTAGCGGGGAGGCCTACGAGCAGTACTTC.

This chain joins TRBV11-2 and TRBJ2-4, with TRBD1 identical over 7 bases. J gave up 5 bases and V 8 bases, and 6 bases lay outside the gene matches. Germline V CDR1 and CDR2: SGHAT, FQNNGV. CDR3 length: 13 amino acids. For the CDR3, the DNA is TGTGCCAGCTCTCGGACAGGTCAAAACATTCAGTACTTC. Amino acid sequence: CASSRTGQNIQYF.

This clone was counted once. A junction boundary mismatches the germline segment, possibly from a read error. V and J are TRBV7-9 and TRBJ2-2, with 8 bases that match TRBD1. This CDR3 has 16 amino acids. Germline V gene lookup returns CDR1 SEHNR and CDR2 FQNEAQ (reference sequence). The CDR3 spells CSSSLSGQGKTGELFF. The CDR3 coding sequence is TGTTCCAGCAGCTTATCTGGACAGGGAAAGACCGGGGAGCTGTTTTTT.

This clone was picked up a small number of times. V gene TRBV2 combines with J gene TRBJ2-2; 9 nucleotides agree with TRBD2. This CDR3 has 20 amino acids. V lost 3 bases to trimming and J lost 4 bases; unmatched junction nucleotides: 18. Germline CDR1 SNHLY, CDR2 FYNNEI. The CDR3: CASSDVHGAGGPPPTGELFF. The CDR3 DNA follows: TGTGCCAGCAGTGATGTGCACGGAGCGGGAGGTCCACCTCCCACCGGGGAGCTGTTTTTT.

The chain is built from TRBV30 and TRBJ2-2, with a possible D match to TRBD1 (6 bases). The ends were cut back, 2 bases at V and 5 bases at J, with 15 bases in the middle. Germline V gene lookup returns CDR1 GTSNPN and CDR2 SVGIG (reference sequence). The length of the CDR3 is 15 residues. The CDR3 DNA follows: TGTGCCTGGAGTTGGACAGTGCAATCTACCGGGGAGCTGTTTTTT. Translation: CAWSWTVQSTGELFF. Complete variable domain (other parts from reference TRBV30 and TRBJ2-2): SQTIHQWPATLVQPVGSPLSLECTVEGTSNPNLYWYRQAAGRGLQLLFYSVGIGQISSEVPQNLSASRPQDRQFILSSKKLLLSDSGFYLCAWSWTVQSTGELFFGEGSRLTVL.

The chain has TRBV27 and TRBJ2-4; 7 bases are shared with TRBD2. The V gene's germline CDR1 is MNHEY and CDR2 SMNVEV (reference sequence). V lost 3 bases and J lost 7; bases outside the gene matches: 9. The CDR3 totals 15 residues. The CDR3 bases are TGTGCCAGCAGTTTCGTTGCGGGAGAGTCGAACATTCAGTACTTC. Its translation: CASSFVAGESNIQYF.

The chain combines TRBV6-6 with TRBJ2-5; TRBD2 matches at 9 bases. J was trimmed by 4 bases and V by 5 bases; bases with no gene match: 8. Germline assignment: CDR1 MNHNY and CDR2 SVGAGI (reference sequence). This CDR3 comprises 15 residues. In DNA, the CDR3 is TGTGCCAGCAGTCGATCTAGCGGGGTCGGAGAGACCCAGTACTTC. This gives the protein CASSRSSGVGETQYF.

The chain is built from TRBV5-6 and TRBJ2-2; 12 positions agree with TRBD2. Germline V CDR1 and CDR2: SGHDT, YYEEEE. The trim removed 4 bases at V and 4 bases at J, leaving 8 bases unmatched. The CDR3 sequence is 17 residues long. The CDR3 nucleotides are TGTGCCAGCAGCCCCCGGGGGACTAGCGGGTTCACCGGGGAGCTGTTTTTT. Protein product: CASSPRGTSGFTGELFF.

The chain is built from TRBV6-5 and TRBJ2-5; 9 positions agree with TRBD1. The CDR3 sequence is 14 residues long. V lost 2 bases to trimming and J lost 5 bases; unmatched junction nucleotides: 3. Per the germline V gene, CDR1 is MNHEY and CDR2 is SVGAGI. DNA for the CDR3: TGTGCCAGCAGTTACGGGACAGGGTGGGAGACCCAGTACTTC. Amino acid sequence: CASSYGTGWETQYF.

This clone was picked up a small number of times. Written as DNA, the CDR3 is TGTGCCAGTAGTAGCCTGCCGGGACAGCTGAACACTGAAGCTTTCTTT. Protein sequence: CASSSLPGQLNTEAFF. The chain recombines TRBV19 with TRBJ1-1; 7 bases match TRBD1. Germline loops: CDR1 LNHDA, CDR2 SQIVND (reference sequence). V gave up 4 bases and J gave up 0 bases; unmatched junction bases: 8. The CDR3 sequence is 16 residues long. Based on the CDR3 plus reference TRBV19 and TRBJ1-1, the full variable domain is DGGITQSPKYLFRKEGQNVTLSCEQNLNHDAMYWYRQDPGQGLRLIYYSQIVNDFQKGDIAEGYSVSREKKESFPLTVTSAQKNPTAFYLCASSSLPGQLNTEAFFGQGTRLTVV.

The rearrangement joins TRBV13 to TRBJ2-5; D unresolved. Trimming shortened V by 4 bases and J by 7 bases, and 16 bases separated the two germline ends. This CDR3 is 14 amino acids long. The V gene's germline CDR1 is PRHDT and CDR2 FYEKMQ (reference sequence). This CDR3 reads CASSSRSPLGTQYF. DNA for the CDR3: TGTGCCAGCAGCTCCCGTAGCCCCCTAGGGACCCAGTACTTC.

The chain carries TRBV6-1 and TRBJ2-5, with TRBD2 matching 7 bases. V lost 5 bases to trimming and J lost 1 base; unmatched junction nucleotides: 4. Germline loops: CDR1 MNHNS, CDR2 SASEGT. The CDR3 is made up of 14 amino acids. The CDR3 DNA reads TGTGCCAGCAGTCCCGGGACTATCCAAGAGACCCAGTACTTC. This sequence encodes CASSPGTIQETQYF.

The chain uses TRBV30 and TRBJ2-5, with 7 bases aligning to TRBD1. With 1 base clipped from V and 0 bases from J, the junction kept 5 bases outside the gene matches. This CDR3 spans 15 amino acids. CDR1 is GTSNPN and CDR2 is SVGIG in the germline V gene (reference sequence). In DNA, the CDR3 is TGTGCCTGGAGTGCACTGACAGGGTACCAAGAGACCCAGTACTTC. Translation: CAWSALTGYQETQYF.

V and J are TRBV6-5 and TRBJ1-2, with D perhaps TRBD1 (5 bases). This CDR3 has 12 amino acids. Germline V CDR1 and CDR2: MNHEY, SVGAGI. Trimming stripped 6 bases from V and 6 bases from J, with 11 bases between. CDR3: CASSSIGDGYTF. CDR3 coding DNA: TGTGCCAGCAGCTCTATAGGGGATGGCTACACCTTC.

Here the CDR3 reads CASSNRDRRWGNQPQHF. The CDR3 region has the DNA TGTGCCAGCAGCAACCGGGACAGAAGATGGGGCAATCAGCCCCAGCATTTT. This chain links TRBV21-1 with TRBJ1-5; the table's D call, TRBD1, has no DNA check behind it. TRBV21-1 is a recognized pseudogene. The CDR3 runs 17 residues.

In DNA form, the CDR3 reads TGTGCCAGCAGTTTCCGGGAACAAGAGACCCAGTACTTC. Encoded protein: CASSFREQETQYF. The chain joins TRBV28 to TRBJ2-5, with a weak D call TRBD2 (5 bases). The CDR3 is made up of 13 amino acids. V was clipped by 3 bases and J by 2 bases, with 7 bases between them. The germline gives CDR1 MDHEN, CDR2 SYDVKM.

The gene calls are TRBV6-1 and TRBJ2-3; 7 positions match TRBD1. CDR1 is MNHNS and CDR2 is SASEGT in the germline V gene. The CDR3 extends over 15 amino acids. The V and J ends lost 4 bases and 5 bases, in that order; junction bases with no gene match: 9. Written as DNA, the CDR3 is TGTGCCAGCAGTGGCACAGGGGAAACCTTAGATACGCAGTATTTT. It specifies CASSGTGETLDTQYF.

This chain joins TRBV27 and TRBJ2-3; 10 bases match TRBD2. The CDR3 contains 15 residues. Losses at the gene ends were 5 bases for V and 2 bases for J; bases not matched to a gene: 4. Germline CDR1 is MNHEY and CDR2 is SMNVEV (reference sequence). The CDR3 loop reads CASSPGTSATDTQYF. CDR3 in DNA: TGTGCCAGCAGTCCCGGGACTAGCGCCACAGATACGCAGTATTTT.

The CDR3 sequence: CAISYRTSDYNEQFF. The CDR3 coding sequence is TGTGCCATCAGTTACCGGACTAGCGACTACAATGAGCAGTTCTTC. V is TRBV10-3 and J is TRBJ2-1; 9 bases agree with TRBD2. Trimming at V came to 5 bases and at J to 3 bases, leaving 5 bases not matched to a gene. CDR1 and CDR2 from the germline V gene are ENHRY and SYGVKD. The CDR3 extends over 15 amino acids.

This rearrangement joins TRBV5-1 to TRBJ2-1; D may be TRBD1 (5 bases). Trimming pared 2 bases from V and 7 bases from J, leaving 7 bases between. The CDR3 has 12 residues. From germline, CDR1 is SGHRS and CDR2 YFSETQ. CDR3 sequence: CASSFQGNEQFF. CDR3 bases: TGCGCCAGCAGCTTTCAGGGAAATGAGCAGTTCTTC.

As concerns this clone: A junction end diverges from the germline sequence, so it may reflect a read error. CDR3 protein: CASSRLDTGTEDF. DNA of the CDR3: TGTGCCAGCAGTCGACTCGATACCGGGACAGAGGACTTC. The genes are TRBV28 and TRBJ2-7; 7 bases line up with TRBD1. CDR1 is MDHEN, CDR2 SYDVKM, per germline. The CDR3 runs to 13 residues.

The chain combines TRBV18 with TRBJ1-1; 11 bases are a match to TRBD1. The CDR3 has 17 amino acids. The V gene's germline CDR1 is KGHSH and CDR2 LQKENI. V lost 1 base and J lost 1; bases outside the gene matches: 5. The CDR3 sequence is CASSPLEGQGENTEAFF. CDR3 nucleotides: TGTGCCAGCTCACCACTGGAGGGACAGGGGGAGAACACTGAAGCTTTCTTT.

The CDR3 region is CASSPGHNDYEQYF. The CDR3 region has the DNA TGTGCCAGCTCACCAGGGCACAATGATTACGAGCAGTACTTC. The chain joins TRBV18 to TRBJ2-7; no definite D call. V lost 2 bases to trimming and J lost 4 bases, with 12 bases between them. The CDR3 consists of 14 residues. Germline V CDR1 and CDR2: KGHSH, LQKENI.

This chain links TRBV28 with TRBJ2-7, with 8 bases aligning to TRBD1. V lost 10 bases to trimming and J lost 2 bases; unmatched junction nucleotides: 10. CDR3 size: 14 residues. Per the germline V gene, CDR1 is MDHEN and CDR2 is SYDVKM. This CDR3 reads CAIGGAGGPYEQYF. The CDR3 coding sequence is TGTGCCATCGGAGGGGCAGGGGGCCCCTACGAGCAGTACTTC.

J is TRBJ1-2 and V is TRBV27; maybe TRBD1 (6 bases). Germline CDR1 and CDR2: MNHEY and SMNVEV (reference sequence). The germline V and J ends were trimmed by 6 bases and 4 bases, with 12 bases remaining between them. The CDR3 totals 13 residues. CDR3 amino acids: CASRQQGGYGYTF. The CDR3 bases are TGTGCCAGCAGACAACAGGGTGGCTATGGCTACACCTTC.

A few counts support this clone. The chain joins TRBV11-2 to TRBJ2-1; 10 positions match TRBD2. The CDR3 has 16 residues. The J segment lost 8 bases and the V segment lost 5 bases, leaving 12 bases of the junction unmatched. The germline CDR1 and CDR2 sequences are SGHAT and FQNNGV. The CDR3 nucleotides read TGTGCCAGCAGCCCGGGCGGGGGGACTAGCGCTCATGAGCAGTTCTTC. Protein sequence: CASSPGGGTSAHEQFF.

In its sample, this clone ranks as large. The V and J genes are TRBV2 and TRBJ2-7; 10 bases map to TRBD2. The CDR3 has 14 amino acids. The J segment lost 2 bases and the V segment lost 7 bases, leaving 5 bases of the junction unmatched. Germline loops: CDR1 SNHLY, CDR2 FYNNEI. The CDR3 here is CASTPAGGPYEQYF. CDR3 in DNA: TGTGCCAGCACCCCAGCGGGAGGGCCCTACGAGCAGTACTTC.

The chain has TRBV7-9 and TRBJ2-3; D is perhaps TRBD2 (6 bases). CDR1 is SEHNR, CDR2 FQNEAQ, per germline (reference sequence). V lost 1 base, J lost 6 bases, and 26 bases lay in between. The CDR3 extends over 19 amino acids. The chain's CDR3 is CASSLVLPGRYYIFDTQYF. CDR3 coding DNA: TGTGCCAGCAGCTTAGTCTTGCCGGGGAGGTACTATATATTCGATACGCAGTATTTT.